Each of the 12 T cell receptor beta chains below was sequenced from the same sample in a study of cytomegalovirus exposure and HLA in healthy donors. TCRdb keeps only in-frame clones here, not all; method: immunoSEQ multiplex PCR. The sample holds about 180,000 clones, 85% seen once. Sequencing input: PBMCs. These receptor sequences come from a man aged 18 to 30 in good health and CMV-seropositive.

V gene TRBV10-3 combines with J gene TRBJ2-7; 9 nucleotides agree with TRBD1. The germline CDR1 and CDR2 sequences are ENHRY and SYGVKD. Trimming at V came to 3 bases and at J to 0 bases, leaving 6 bases not matched to a gene. This CDR3 is 16 amino acids long. The CDR3 DNA is TGTGCCATCAGTGACCCGGGACAGGGTAGCTCCTACGAGCAGTACTTC. Amino acid sequence: CAISDPGQGSSYEQYF.

This clone was seen once. This rearrangement joins TRBV14 to TRBJ2-1, with TRBD2 matching 15 bases. Germline lookup yields CDR1 SGHDN and CDR2 FVKESK. The CDR3 runs to 18 residues. V shed 1 base, J shed 5 bases, and the junction held 6 bases outside the gene matches. The CDR3 is CASSQGTSGRALDNEQFF. The CDR3 DNA reads TGTGCCAGCAGCCAAGGGACTAGCGGGAGGGCCCTCGACAATGAGCAGTTCTTC.

CDR3 sequence (DNA): TGTGCCTGGAGTGTCAGGGGTATTGAGCAGTTCTTC. Its translation is CAWSVRGIEQFF. This chain joins TRBV30 and TRBJ2-1; D possibly corresponds to TRBD1 (6 bases). Germline lookup yields CDR1 GTSNPN and CDR2 SVGIG (reference sequence). The CDR3 loop spans 12 amino acids. V lost 0 bases to trimming and J lost 9 bases, with 9 bases between them.

This chain connects TRBV2 to TRBJ2-1; 13 bases fit TRBD2. Germline trimming cut 7 bases from V and 9 bases from J; bases unmatched to any gene: 9. Germline V gene data show CDR1 as SNHLY and CDR2 as FYNNEI. CDR3 length equals 15 residues. The CDR3 DNA reads TGTGCCAGCATCGCCGGGACTAGCGGGACGGGTGAGCAGTTCTTC. Encoded protein: CASIAGTSGTGEQFF. Full variable domain (missing parts from reference TRBV2 and TRBJ2-1): EPEVTQTPSHQVTQMGQEVILRCVPISNHLYFYWYRQILGQKVEFLVSFYNNEISEKSEIFDDQFSVERPDGSNFTLKIRSTKLEDSAMYFCASIAGTSGTGEQFFGPGTRLTVL.

This chain uses TRBV6-1 with TRBJ1-5; D not resolved. V lost 3 bases and J 6 bases, leaving 12 bases between the germline ends. The germline CDR1 and CDR2 sequences are MNHNS and SASEGT. The CDR3 totals 14 residues. In DNA, the CDR3 is TGTGCCAGCAGTGAGTGGCAGGAAGGTCAGCCCCAGCATTTT. Protein: CASSEWQEGQPQHF.

This clone was counted a single time. The genes are TRBV10-1 and TRBJ2-3, with 10 nucleotides matching TRBD2. V shed 3 bases and J 2 bases; nucleotides not matched to a gene: 5. The germline gives CDR1 WNHNN, CDR2 SYGVQD (reference sequence). This CDR3 has 16 residues. The CDR3: CASSEALAGITDTQYF. CDR3 coding DNA: TGCGCCAGCAGTGAAGCACTAGCGGGGATCACAGATACGCAGTATTTT.

V usage is TRBV27 and J usage is TRBJ2-7; D is perhaps TRBD2 (5 bases). The CDR3 sequence is 16 residues long. Trimming took 0 bases from V and 0 from J, leaving 12 bases between them. Germline V gene lookup returns CDR1 MNHEY and CDR2 SMNVEV (reference sequence). CDR3: CASSLSHGDFSYEQYF. The CDR3, as DNA: TGTGCCAGCAGTTTATCACACGGGGATTTCTCCTACGAGCAGTACTTC.

The CDR3 sequence: CASSQELRASGTDTQYF. The CDR3 bases are TGTGCCAGCAGCCAAGAACTCCGGGCTAGCGGCACAGATACGCAGTATTTT. The J gene is TRBJ2-3, the V gene TRBV4-2; D perhaps matches TRBD2 (6 bases). V lost 0 bases, J lost 1 base, and 14 bases lay in between. The CDR3 is made up of 17 amino acids. Germline lookup yields CDR1 LGHNA and CDR2 YNFKEQ.

The chain couples TRBV9 to TRBJ2-3; tentatively, D is TRBD2 (6 bases). CDR1 is SGDLS, CDR2 YYNGEE, per germline. This CDR3 comprises 14 residues. Trimming removed 3 bases from V and 6 bases from J, with 14 bases in between. The CDR3 spells CASSAAGGTDTQYF. As DNA, the CDR3 is TGTGCCAGCAGCGCCGCTGGGGGGACGGATACGCAGTATTTT.

This clone has a handful of counts. This chain joins TRBV6-1 and TRBJ1-2; maybe TRBD1 (6 bases). Germline CDR1 is MNHNS and CDR2 is SASEGT. V lost 11 bases and J lost 4, with 17 bases in between. There are 13 residues in the CDR3. CDR3 sequence: CAGNGGQVYGYTF. The CDR3 DNA sequence: TGTGCCGGAAATGGGGGACAAGTCTATGGCTACACCTTC.

This chain uses TRBV30 with TRBJ1-1; no clear D gene. The V end lost 8 bases, the J end lost 0 bases, and 10 bases lay between the germline ends. The length of the CDR3 is 12 residues. CDR1 is GTSNPN and CDR2 is SVGIG in the germline V gene (reference sequence). Here the CDR3 reads CARGNMNTEAFF. DNA of the CDR3: TGTGCCCGAGGGAACATGAACACTGAAGCTTTCTTT.

The chain uses TRBV27 and TRBJ2-5; 7 bases line up with TRBD1. Germline V lookup: CDR1 MNHEY, CDR2 SMNVEV (reference sequence). The CDR3 contains 14 residues. J was trimmed by 5 bases and V by 5 bases; bases with no gene match: 8. CDR3 bases: TGTGCCAGCAGTCCAACGACAGGGCGGGAGACCCAGTACTTC. Encoded protein: CASSPTTGRETQYF.